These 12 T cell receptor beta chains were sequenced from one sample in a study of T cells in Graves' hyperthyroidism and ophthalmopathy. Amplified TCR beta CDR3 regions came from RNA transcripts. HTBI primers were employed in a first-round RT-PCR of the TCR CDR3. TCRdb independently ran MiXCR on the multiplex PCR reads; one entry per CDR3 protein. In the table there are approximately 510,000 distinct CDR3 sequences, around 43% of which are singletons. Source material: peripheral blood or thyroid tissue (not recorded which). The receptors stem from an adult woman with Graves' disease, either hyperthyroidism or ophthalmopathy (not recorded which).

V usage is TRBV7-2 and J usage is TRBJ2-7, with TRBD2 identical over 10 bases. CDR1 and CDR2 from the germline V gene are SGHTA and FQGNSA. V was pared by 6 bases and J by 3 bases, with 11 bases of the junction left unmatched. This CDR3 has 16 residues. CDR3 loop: CASRHLPLAGSYEQYF. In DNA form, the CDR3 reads TGTGCCAGCAGACACCTACCACTAGCGGGGAGCTACGAGCAGTACTTC.

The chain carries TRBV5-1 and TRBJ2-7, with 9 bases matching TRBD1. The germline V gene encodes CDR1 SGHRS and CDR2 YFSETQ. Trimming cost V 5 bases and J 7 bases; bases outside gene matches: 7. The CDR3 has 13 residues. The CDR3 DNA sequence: TGCGCCAGCAGTCGGGGACAGGGTAAAGAGCAGTACTTC. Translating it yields CASSRGQGKEQYF.

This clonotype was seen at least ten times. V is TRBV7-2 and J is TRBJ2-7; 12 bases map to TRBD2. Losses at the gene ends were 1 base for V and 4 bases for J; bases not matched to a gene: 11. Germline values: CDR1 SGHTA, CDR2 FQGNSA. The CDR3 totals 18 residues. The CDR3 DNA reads TGTGCCAGCAGCTTAGGCCCCCCGACTAGCGGGAGCCCGTACGAGCAGTACTTC. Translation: CASSLGPPTSGSPYEQYF.

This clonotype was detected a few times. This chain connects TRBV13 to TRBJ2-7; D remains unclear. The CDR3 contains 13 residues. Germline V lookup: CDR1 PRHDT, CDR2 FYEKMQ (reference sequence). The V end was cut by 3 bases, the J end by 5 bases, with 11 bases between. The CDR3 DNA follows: TGTGCCAGCAGCTTCCAAGCGTCCAACGAGCAGTACTTC. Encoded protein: CASSFQASNEQYF.

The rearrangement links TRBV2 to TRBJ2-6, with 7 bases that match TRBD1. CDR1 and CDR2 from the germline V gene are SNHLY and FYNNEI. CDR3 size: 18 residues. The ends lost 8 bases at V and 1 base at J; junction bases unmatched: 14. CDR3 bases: TGTGCCAGCGGGCAGGATAGACAGGGAACATCTGGGGCCAACGTCCTGACTTTC. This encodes CASGQDRQGTSGANVLTF.

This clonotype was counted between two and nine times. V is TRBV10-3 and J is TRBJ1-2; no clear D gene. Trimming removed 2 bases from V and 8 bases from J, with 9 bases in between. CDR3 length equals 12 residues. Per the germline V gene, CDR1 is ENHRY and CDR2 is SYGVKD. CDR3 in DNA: TGTGCCATCAGTGAGGGGCCAACGGGCTACACCTTC. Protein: CAISEGPTGYTF.

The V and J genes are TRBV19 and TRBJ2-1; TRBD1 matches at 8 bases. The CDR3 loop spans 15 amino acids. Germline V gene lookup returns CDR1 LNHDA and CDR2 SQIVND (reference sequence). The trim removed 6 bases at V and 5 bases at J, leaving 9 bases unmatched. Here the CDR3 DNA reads TGTGCCAGTAGGACTCCGGGACAGGCTAACAATGAGCAGTTCTTC. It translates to CASRTPGQANNEQFF.

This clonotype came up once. CDR3 amino acids: CASSPHPGQDYNSPLHF. The CDR3, as DNA: TGTGCCAGCAGCCCGCACCCGGGACAGGATTATAATTCACCCCTCCACTTT. The genes are TRBV11-2 and TRBJ1-6, with 8 bases that match TRBD1. The J segment lost 4 bases and the V segment lost 5 bases, leaving 10 bases of the junction unmatched. Germline lookup yields CDR1 SGHAT and CDR2 FQNNGV. CDR3 length: 17 residues. The full variable domain, in which reference TRBV11-2 and TRBJ1-6 provide the parts outside the CDR3, is EAGVAQSPRYKIIEKRQSVAFWCNPISGHATLYWYQQILGQGPKLLIQFQNNGVVDDSQLPKDRFSAERLKGVDSTLKIQPAKLEDSAVYLCASSPHPGQDYNSPLHFGNGTRLTVT.

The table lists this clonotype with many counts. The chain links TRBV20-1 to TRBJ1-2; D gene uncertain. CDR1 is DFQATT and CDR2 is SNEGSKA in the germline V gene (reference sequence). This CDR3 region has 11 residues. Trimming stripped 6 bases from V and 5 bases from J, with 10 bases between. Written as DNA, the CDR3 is TGCAGTGCGGGAGGCGGATATGGCTACACCTTC. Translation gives CSAGGGYGYTF.

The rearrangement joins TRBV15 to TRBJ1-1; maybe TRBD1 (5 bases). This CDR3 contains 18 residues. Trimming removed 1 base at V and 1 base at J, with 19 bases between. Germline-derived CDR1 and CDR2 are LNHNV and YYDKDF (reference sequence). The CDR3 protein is CATSRGSRWGIRNTEAFF. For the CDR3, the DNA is TGTGCCACCAGCAGAGGGTCTAGGTGGGGGATTCGGAACACTGAAGCTTTCTTT.

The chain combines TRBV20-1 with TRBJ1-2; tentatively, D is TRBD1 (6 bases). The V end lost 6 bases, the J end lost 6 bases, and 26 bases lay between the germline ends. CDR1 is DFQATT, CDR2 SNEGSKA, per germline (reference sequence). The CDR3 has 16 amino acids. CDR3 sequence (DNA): TGCAGTGCCGAGCTCCGGGACACTTCCGGGGACGATGGCTACACCTTC. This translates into CSAELRDTSGDDGYTF.

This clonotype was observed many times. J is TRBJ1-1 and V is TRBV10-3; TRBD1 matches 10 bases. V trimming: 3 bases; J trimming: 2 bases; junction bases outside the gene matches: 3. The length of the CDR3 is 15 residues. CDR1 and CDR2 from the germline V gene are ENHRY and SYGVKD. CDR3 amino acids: CAISDGQGGNTEAFF. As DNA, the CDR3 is TGTGCCATCAGTGATGGACAGGGGGGTAACACTGAAGCTTTCTTT.